Ten or more counts support the clone carrying this TCR beta chain. As yet, its antigen is unknown. The junction departs from the called germline gene at one end, perhaps through a read error. The record originates from a study of T-cell reconstitution after alpha-beta-depleted transplantation in children. Study-wide results and caveats: One year post-transplant, T-cell counts and diversity were largely derived from T cells produced anew.

CDR3 length equals 15 residues. CDR1 LGHDT and CDR2 YNNKEL come from the germline V gene (reference sequence). Researchers prepared the TCRbeta library using unique molecular identifiers, the study reports. TCRdb re-called the PCR reads with MiXCR, one entry per CDR3 protein. The sample contains roughly 200,000 distinct CDR3 sequences, under 13% of which appear only once. The sequence came from a child under two years old with acute myeloid leukemia, due to receive a stem cell transplant. V and J are TRBV3-1 and TRBJ2-1; tentatively, D is TRBD2 (7 bases). The starting material was PBMCs, obtained before TCRalphabeta/CD19-depleted stem cell transplant. This chain's CDR3 is CASSQGGGVWNEQFF. DNA of the CDR3: TGTGCCAGCAGTCAAGGGGGGGGAGTGTGGAATGAGCAGTTCTTC.